This T cell receptor (beta chain) was observed in a study of blood T cell repertoires in COVID-19. On the study more broadly: Researchers got acute and convalescent COVID-19 samples from the United States, Italy and Spain. PBMCs, B-cell-depleted T cells, or T cells provided the cDNA or gDNA that made up the material.

V dropped 6 bases and J dropped 5 bases, with 11 bases sitting between them. CDR1 and CDR2 from the germline V gene are SGDLS and YYNGEE. This CDR3 is built from 13 residues. Authors' data handling: Estimates of nucleated cell counts were drawn from the amplification of reference gene primers. The assay was immunoSEQ multiplex PCR, and TCRdb's table has in-frame clones only and misses some. The V and J calls and clone size come from that table; D and trimming were worked out from the DNA. The table lists under 300,000 clones, roughly 89% of them singletons, with about 1.6% in the top ten. The chain uses TRBV9 and TRBJ2-2; D not resolved. Sequencing input: peripheral blood. The receptor was derived from a woman aged 40 to 50 who had recovered from COVID-19. This CDR3 reads CASTSGRTGELFF. Here the CDR3 DNA reads TGTGCCAGCACCTCCGGCAGGACCGGGGAGCTGTTTTTT.